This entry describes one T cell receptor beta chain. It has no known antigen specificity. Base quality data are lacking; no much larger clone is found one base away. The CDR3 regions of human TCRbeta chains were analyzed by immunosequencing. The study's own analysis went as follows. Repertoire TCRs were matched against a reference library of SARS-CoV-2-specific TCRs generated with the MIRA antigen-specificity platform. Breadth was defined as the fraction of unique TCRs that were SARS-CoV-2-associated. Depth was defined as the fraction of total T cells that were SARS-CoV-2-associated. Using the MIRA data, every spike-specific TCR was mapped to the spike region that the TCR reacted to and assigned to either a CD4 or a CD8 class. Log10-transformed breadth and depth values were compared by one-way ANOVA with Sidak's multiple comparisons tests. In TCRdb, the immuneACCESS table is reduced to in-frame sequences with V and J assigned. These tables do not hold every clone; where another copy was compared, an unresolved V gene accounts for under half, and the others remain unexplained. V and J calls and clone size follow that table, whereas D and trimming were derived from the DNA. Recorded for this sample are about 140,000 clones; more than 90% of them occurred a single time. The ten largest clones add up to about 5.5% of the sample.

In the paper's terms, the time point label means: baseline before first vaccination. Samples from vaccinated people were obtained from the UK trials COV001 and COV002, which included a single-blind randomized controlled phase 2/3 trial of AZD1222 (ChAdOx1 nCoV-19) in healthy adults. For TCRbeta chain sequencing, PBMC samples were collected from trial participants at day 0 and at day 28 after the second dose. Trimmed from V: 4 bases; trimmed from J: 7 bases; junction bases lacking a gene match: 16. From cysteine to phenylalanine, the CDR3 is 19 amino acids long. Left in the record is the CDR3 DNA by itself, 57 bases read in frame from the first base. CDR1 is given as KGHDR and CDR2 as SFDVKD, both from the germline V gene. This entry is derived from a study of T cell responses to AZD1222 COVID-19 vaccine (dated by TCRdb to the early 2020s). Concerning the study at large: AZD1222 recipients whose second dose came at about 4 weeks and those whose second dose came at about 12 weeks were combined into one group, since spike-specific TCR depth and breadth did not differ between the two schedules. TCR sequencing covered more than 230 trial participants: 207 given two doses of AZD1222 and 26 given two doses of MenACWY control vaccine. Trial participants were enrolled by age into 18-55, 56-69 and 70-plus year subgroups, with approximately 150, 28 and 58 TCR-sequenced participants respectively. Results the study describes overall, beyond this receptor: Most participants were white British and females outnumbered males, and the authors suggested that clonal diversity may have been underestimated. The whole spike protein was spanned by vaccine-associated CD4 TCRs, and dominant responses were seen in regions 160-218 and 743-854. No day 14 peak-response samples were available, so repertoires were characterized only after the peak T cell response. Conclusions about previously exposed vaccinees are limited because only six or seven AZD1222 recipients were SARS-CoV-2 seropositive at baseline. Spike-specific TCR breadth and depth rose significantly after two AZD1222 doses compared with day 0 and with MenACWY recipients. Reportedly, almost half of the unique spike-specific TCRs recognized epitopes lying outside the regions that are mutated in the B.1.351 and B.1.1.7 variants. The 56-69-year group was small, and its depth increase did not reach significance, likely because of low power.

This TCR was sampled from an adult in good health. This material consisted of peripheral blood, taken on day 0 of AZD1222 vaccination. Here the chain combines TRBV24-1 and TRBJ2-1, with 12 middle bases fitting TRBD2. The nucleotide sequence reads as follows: TGTGCCACCAGTGACGCTTCTCTAGCGGGAGGGCCCCGTAGAAATGAGCAGTTCTTC. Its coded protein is CATSDASLAGGPRRNEQFF.